The rows below give T cell receptor beta chains drawn from one sample of a study of T cell responses to AZD1222 COVID-19 vaccine. Profiling relied on immunoSEQ multiplex PCR, and the TCRdb table lists in-frame clones only, not all of them. The sample includes just under 90,000 clones, about nine tenths of them seen just once. The sequencing here drew on peripheral blood, taken 28 days after the second AZD1222 dose. All receptors come from an adult who received the AZD1222 COVID-19 vaccine. CDR3s include the opening cysteine and the closing phenylalanine or tryptophan. Each record gives: CDR3 length, J gene, clone size, D gene, V gene, CDR3 protein, CDR3 DNA. D genes are given only for firm matches. Clone size is stated in some rows and not others, as once, few, many or a class when expanded.

18 | TRBJ2-3 | NA | NA | TRBV25-1 | CASSGLGTLSGFTAHQYF | TGTGCCAGCAGTGGCCTCGGGACGTTGTCCGGGTTTACAGCTCATCAGTATTTT
12 | TRBJ2-3 | NA | NA | TRBV9 | CASSAGADTQYF | TGTGCCAGCAGCGCGGGGGCAGATACGCAGTATTTT
17 | TRBJ2-5 | NA | NA | TRBV23-1 | CASRLLSGALAAETQYF | TGCGCCAGCAGACTCCTTTCCGGGGCACTAGCAGCCGAGACCCAGTACTTC
16 | TRBJ1-2 | NA | TRBD1 | TRBV25-1 | CASRPVGGRGIDGYTF | TGTGCCAGCAGACCCGTAGGGGGCAGGGGTATTGATGGCTACACCTTC
14 | TRBJ1-1 | NA | TRBD1 | TRBV5-1 | CASSPGTGGSEAFF | TGCGCCAGCAGCCCCGGGACAGGGGGCTCTGAAGCTTTCTTT
14 | TRBJ1-1 | NA | TRBD1 | TRBV2 | CASSEGRGRPEAFF | TGTGCCAGCAGTGAAGGCAGGGGGCGGCCTGAAGCTTTCTTT
14 | TRBJ2-7 | NA | NA | TRBV15 | CATSPRRGAYEQYF | TGTGCCACCAGCCCCCGACGGGGAGCCTACGAGCAGTACTTC
15 | TRBJ2-5 | few | TRBD2 | TRBV9 | CASSTSGGAGETQYF | TGTGCCAGCAGCACAAGCGGGGGGGCCGGAGAGACCCAGTACTTC
16 | TRBJ1-1 | NA | NA | TRBV18 | CASSPTRGSMNTEAFF | TGTGCCAGCTCGCCAACCAGGGGCAGCATGAACACTGAAGCTTTCTTT
16 | TRBJ2-2 | NA | TRBD1 | TRBV5-1 | CASSSSGTASTGELFF | TGCGCCAGCAGCTCTTCCGGGACAGCGAGCACCGGGGAGCTGTTTTTT
14 | TRBJ1-5 | NA | TRBD1 | TRBV27 | CASSLGTASQPQHF | TGTGCCAGCAGTTTAGGGACAGCATCCCAGCCCCAGCATTTT
17 | TRBJ1-1 | once | NA | TRBV27 | CASSSTPSRQLNTEAFF | TGTGCCAGCAGTTCCACCCCATCGAGACAGCTTAACACTGAAGCTTTCTTT
14 | TRBJ1-1 | NA | NA | TRBV6-1 | CASSELRPNTEAFF | TGTGCCAGCAGTGAACTCCGCCCGAACACTGAAGCTTTCTTT
16 | TRBJ2-2 | NA | NA | TRBV13 | CASSFDWDTNTGELFF | TGTGCCAGCAGCTTCGACTGGGACACGAACACCGGGGAGCTGTTTTTT
10 | TRBJ1-2 | NA | NA | TRBV30 | CAWGYYGYTF | TGTGCCTGGGGATACTATGGCTACACCTTC
15 | TRBJ2-1 | NA | NA | TRBV9 | CASSATGTGSNEQFF | TGTGCCAGCAGCGCGACCGGGACCGGTTCCAATGAGCAGTTCTTC
15 | TRBJ1-1 | NA | TRBD1 | TRBV2 | CASKGQGSRYTEAFF | TGTGCCAGCAAGGGACAGGGGAGTAGGTACACTGAAGCTTTCTTT
16 | TRBJ1-1 | NA | NA | TRBV9 | CASSPTAVGRNTEAFF | TGTGCCAGCAGCCCAACGGCCGTAGGGAGAAACACTGAAGCTTTCTTT
16 | TRBJ1-6 | NA | NA | TRBV5-1 | CASSLATGTPRSPLHF | TGCGCCAGCAGCTTGGCCACCGGGACTCCCCGATCACCCCTCCACTTT
16 | TRBJ1-2 | NA | NA | TRBV11-2 | CASSTYSGPLIYGYTF | TGTGCCAGCAGCACATACTCGGGACCGCTCATCTATGGCTACACCTTC
16 | TRBJ2-7 | NA | TRBD2 | TRBV4-1 | CASSQGAGSSSYEQYF | TGCGCCAGCAGCCAGGGAGCGGGGTCGAGCTCCTACGAGCAGTACTTC
14 | TRBJ1-2 | few | TRBD1 | TRBV19 | CASSTGQGDYGYTF | TGTGCCAGTAGTACCGGACAGGGGGACTATGGCTACACCTTC
14 | TRBJ1-4 | NA | NA | TRBV29-1 | CSVDGGNGNEKLFF | TGCAGCGTTGACGGGGGTAATGGTAATGAAAAACTGTTTTTT
13 | TRBJ2-1 | once | NA | TRBV5-1 | CASRSSSYNEQFF | TGCGCCAGCAGGTCCAGCTCCTACAATGAGCAGTTCTTC
13 | TRBJ1-2 | NA | NA | TRBV19 | CASSGRRMNGYTF | TGTGCCAGTTCCGGCCGGAGAATGAATGGCTACACCTTC
14 | TRBJ2-2 | NA | NA | TRBV6-6 | CASRFDRNTGELFF | TGTGCCAGCAGATTCGACAGGAACACCGGGGAGCTGTTTTTT
14 | TRBJ2-1 | once | NA | TRBV7-9 | CASSRDFTYNEQFF | TGTGCCAGCAGCCGGGACTTTACTTACAATGAGCAGTTCTTC
15 | TRBJ1-1 | NA | NA | TRBV6-5 | CASSYSRKAGTEAFF | TGTGCCAGCAGTTACTCGAGAAAGGCAGGGACTGAAGCTTTCTTT
16 | TRBJ2-3 | NA | TRBD1 | TRBV11-2 | CASSSLGDRSTDTQYF | TGTGCCAGCAGCTCCCTGGGGGACAGAAGCACAGATACGCAGTATTTT
19 | TRBJ2-7 | NA | TRBD1 | TRBV2 | CASSDASGTGGWASYEQYF | TGTGCCAGCAGTGACGCAAGTGGGACAGGGGGCTGGGCTTCCTACGAGCAGTACTTC
16 | TRBJ2-3 | NA | TRBD2 | TRBV28 | CASSFPSSGGTDTQYF | TGTGCCAGCAGTTTCCCCTCTAGCGGGGGGACAGATACGCAGTATTTT
13 | TRBJ1-1 | NA | NA | TRBV2 | CASRPRREPEAFF | TGTGCCAGCAGGCCTCGTCGTGAACCTGAAGCTTTCTTT
13 | TRBJ1-1 | NA | NA | TRBV7-9 | CASSLGPSTEAFF | TGTGCCAGCAGCTTAGGGCCTAGCACTGAAGCTTTCTTT
15 | TRBJ2-1 | NA | NA | TRBV7-2 | CASSSDGGPYNEQFF | TGTGCCAGCAGCTCGGACGGGGGCCCATACAATGAGCAGTTCTTC
8 | TRBJ1-5 | once | NA | TRBV27 | CASSFMHF | TGTGCCAGCAGTTTCATGCATTTT
11 | TRBJ1-3 | NA | NA | TRBV5-1 | CASSYGGTIYF | TGCGCCAGCAGCTATGGGGGCACCATATATTTT
20 | TRBJ2-1 | NA | TRBD1 | TRBV7-3 | CASSSGPGQLIASSYNEQFF | TGTGCCAGCAGCTCTGGGCCGGGACAGTTAATAGCGTCATCCTACAATGAGCAGTTCTTC
15 | TRBJ2-3 | NA | NA | TRBV27 | CASSLWTETTDTQYF | TGTGCCAGCAGTTTATGGACAGAAACCACAGATACGCAGTATTTT
15 | TRBJ1-5 | NA | NA | TRBV19 | CASSIGQNSNQPQHF | TGTGCCAGTAGTATAGGCCAGAATAGCAATCAGCCCCAGCATTTT
17 | TRBJ2-5 | NA | TRBD2 | TRBV19 | CASSMGGLAGAKETQYF | TGTGCCAGTAGTATGGGGGGCCTAGCGGGGGCCAAAGAGACCCAGTACTTC
18 | TRBJ1-4 | NA | TRBD1 | TRBV15 | CATSRPILGTATNEKLFF | TGTGCCACCAGCAGACCTATCCTGGGGACAGCAACTAATGAAAAACTGTTTTTT
14 | TRBJ1-2 | NA | TRBD1 | TRBV28 | CASSFGTVNYGYTF | TGTGCCAGCAGTTTCGGGACAGTTAACTATGGCTACACCTTC
16 | TRBJ1-2 | NA | TRBD1 | TRBV6-5 | CASSYTGQGAVYGYTF | TGTGCCAGCAGTTACACCGGACAGGGGGCTGTCTATGGCTACACCTTC
17 | TRBJ1-4 | NA | NA | TRBV7-8 | CASSLDWTPTRSEKLFF | TGTGCCAGCAGCTTAGACTGGACACCTACAAGAAGTGAAAAACTGTTTTTT
15 | TRBJ2-5 | once | TRBD1 | TRBV24-1 | CATSDLRDSQETQYF | TGTGCCACCAGTGACCTCCGGGACAGCCAAGAGACCCAGTACTTC
13 | TRBJ1-2 | once | TRBD1 | TRBV7-3 | CASAWTGEGGYTF | TGTGCCAGTGCGTGGACAGGGGAAGGGGGCTACACCTTC
12 | TRBJ2-2 | NA | NA | TRBV19 | CASRQEDGELFF | TGTGCCAGTCGGCAAGAAGACGGGGAGCTGTTTTTT
14 | TRBJ1-2 | NA | NA | TRBV3-1/TRBV3-2 | CASSQRFTNYGYTF | TGTGCCAGCAGCCAACGATTTACTAACTATGGCTACACCTTC